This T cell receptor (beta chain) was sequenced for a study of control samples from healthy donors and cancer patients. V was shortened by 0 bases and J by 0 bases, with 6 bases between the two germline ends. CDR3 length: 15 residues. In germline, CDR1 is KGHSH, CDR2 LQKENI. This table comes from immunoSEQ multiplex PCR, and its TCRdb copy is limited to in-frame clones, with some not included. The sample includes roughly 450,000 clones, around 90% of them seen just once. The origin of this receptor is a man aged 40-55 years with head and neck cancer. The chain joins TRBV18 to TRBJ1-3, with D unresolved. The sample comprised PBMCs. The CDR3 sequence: CASSPPVYSGNTIYF. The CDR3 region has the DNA TGTGCCAGCTCACCACCGGTCTACTCTGGAAACACCATATATTTT.